What follows are 3 T cell receptor beta chains derived from one specimen sequenced in a study of graft-versus-host responses after intestinal transplantation. Sequenced by immunoSEQ multiplex PCR; TCRdb stores in-frame clones only, minus some. In the table there are 95,000 to 110,000 clones, more than 85% of which are singletons. What these receptors recognize is not known. The sequences come from unstimulated CD4+ T cells sorted from spleen or lymph node cells, collected before intestinal transplant. The receptors here all came from a human donor who received an intestinal transplant.

This clone has only a few counts. This chain uses TRBV7-9 with TRBJ1-5, with D perhaps matching TRBD1 (5 bases). Germline V lookup: CDR1 SEHNR, CDR2 FQNEAQ (reference sequence). The length of the CDR3 is 13 residues. V dropped 2 bases and J dropped 7 bases, with 9 bases sitting between them. The CDR3 region is CASSLNAGQPQHF. The CDR3 coding sequence is TGTGCCAGCAGCTTAAATGCAGGGCAGCCCCAGCATTTT.

The J gene is TRBJ2-7, the V gene TRBV27; 7 bases match TRBD2. The CDR3 runs to 13 residues. CDR1 MNHEY and CDR2 SMNVEV come from the germline V gene (reference sequence). The V segment lost 2 bases and the J segment 10 bases; nucleotides outside the gene matches: 8. CDR3 coding DNA: TGTGCCAGCAGTTTAAGGGACTATACACCCCAGTACTTC. Translating it yields CASSLRDYTPQYF.

The V gene is TRBV20-1, the J gene TRBJ2-2; D is undetermined. The V end was cut by 3 bases, the J end by 5 bases, with 4 bases between. This CDR3 spans 11 amino acids. Germline V CDR1 and CDR2: DFQATT, SNEGSKA (reference sequence). The CDR3: CSASETGELFF. DNA of the CDR3: TGCAGTGCTAGTGAAACCGGGGAGCTGTTTTTT.